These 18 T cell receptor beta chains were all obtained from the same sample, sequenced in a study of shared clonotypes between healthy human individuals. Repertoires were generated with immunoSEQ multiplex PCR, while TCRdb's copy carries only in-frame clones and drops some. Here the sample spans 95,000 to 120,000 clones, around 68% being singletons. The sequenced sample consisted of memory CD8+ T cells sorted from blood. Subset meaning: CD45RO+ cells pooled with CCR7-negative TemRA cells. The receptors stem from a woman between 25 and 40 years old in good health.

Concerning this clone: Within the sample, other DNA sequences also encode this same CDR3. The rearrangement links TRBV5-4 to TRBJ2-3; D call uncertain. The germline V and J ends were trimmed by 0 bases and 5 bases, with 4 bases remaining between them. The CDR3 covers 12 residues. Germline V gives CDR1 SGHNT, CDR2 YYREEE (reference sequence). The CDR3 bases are TGTGCCAGCAGCTTGGAGGAAGATACGCAGTATTTT. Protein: CASSLEEDTQYF.

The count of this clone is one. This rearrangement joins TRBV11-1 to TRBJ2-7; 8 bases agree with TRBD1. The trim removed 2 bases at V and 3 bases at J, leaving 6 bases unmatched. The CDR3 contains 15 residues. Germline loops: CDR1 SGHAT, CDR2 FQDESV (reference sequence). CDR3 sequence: CASSLIQGAVYEQYF. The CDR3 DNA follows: TGTGCCAGCAGCTTAATCCAGGGGGCAGTCTACGAGCAGTACTTC. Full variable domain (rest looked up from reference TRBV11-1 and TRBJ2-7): EAEVAQSPRYKITEKSQAVAFWCDPISGHATLYWYRQILGQGPELLVQFQDESVVDDSQLPKDRFSAERLKGVDSTLKIQPAELGDSAMYLCASSLIQGAVYEQYFGPGTRLTVT.

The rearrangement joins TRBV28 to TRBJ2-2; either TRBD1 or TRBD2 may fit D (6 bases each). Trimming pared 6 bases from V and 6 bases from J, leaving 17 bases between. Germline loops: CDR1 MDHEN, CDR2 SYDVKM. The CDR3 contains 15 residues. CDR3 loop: CASSSGEVLAGELFF. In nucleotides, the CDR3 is TGTGCCAGCAGCTCAGGGGAGGTTTTGGCCGGGGAGCTGTTTTTT.

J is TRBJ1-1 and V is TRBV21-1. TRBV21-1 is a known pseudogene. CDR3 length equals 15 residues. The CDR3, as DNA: TGTGCCAGCAGCAAAAAAGGGCAGGGAGGCACTGAAGCTTTCTTT. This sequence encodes CASSKKGQGGTEAFF.

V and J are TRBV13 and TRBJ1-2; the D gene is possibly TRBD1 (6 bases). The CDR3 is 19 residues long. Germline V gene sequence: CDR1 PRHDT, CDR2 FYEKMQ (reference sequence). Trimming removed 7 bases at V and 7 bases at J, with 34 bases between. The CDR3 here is CASKGDIAFPGLLPSGYTF. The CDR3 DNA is TGTGCCAGCAAAGGGGACATAGCCTTCCCCGGGCTCCTACCTAGTGGCTACACCTTC.

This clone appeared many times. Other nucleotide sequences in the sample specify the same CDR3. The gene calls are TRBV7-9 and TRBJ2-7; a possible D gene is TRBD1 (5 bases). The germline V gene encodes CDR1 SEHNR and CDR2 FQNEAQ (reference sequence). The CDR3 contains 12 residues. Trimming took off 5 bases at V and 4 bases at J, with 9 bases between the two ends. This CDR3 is CASSLGQYEQYF. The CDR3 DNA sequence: TGTGCCAGCAGCCTTGGACAATACGAGCAGTACTTC.

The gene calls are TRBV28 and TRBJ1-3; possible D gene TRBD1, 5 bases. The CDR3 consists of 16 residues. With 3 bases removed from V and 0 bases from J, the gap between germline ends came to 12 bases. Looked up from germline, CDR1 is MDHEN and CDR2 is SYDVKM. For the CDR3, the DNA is TGTGCCAGCAGTTTTCGGGACGCGCGCTCTGGAAACACCATATATTTT. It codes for CASSFRDARSGNTIYF.

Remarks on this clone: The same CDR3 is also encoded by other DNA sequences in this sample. In nucleotides, the CDR3 is TGTGCCAGCAGCGACACCGGGACGGGGAACACTGAAGCTTTCTTT. It yields the protein CASSDTGTGNTEAFF. The rearrangement uses TRBV7-9 and TRBJ1-1, with D tentatively TRBD1 (5 bases). V lost 5 bases and J lost 1, with 14 bases in between. Germline CDR1 SEHNR, CDR2 FQNEAQ (reference sequence). The CDR3 has 15 residues. Full variable domain (outside the CDR3, taken from reference TRBV7-9 and TRBJ1-1): DTGVSQNPRHKITKRGQNVTFRCDPISEHNRLYWYRQTLGQGPEFLTYFQNEAQLEKSRLLSDRFSAERPKGSFSTLEIQRTEQGDSAMYLCASSDTGTGNTEAFFGQGTRLTVV.

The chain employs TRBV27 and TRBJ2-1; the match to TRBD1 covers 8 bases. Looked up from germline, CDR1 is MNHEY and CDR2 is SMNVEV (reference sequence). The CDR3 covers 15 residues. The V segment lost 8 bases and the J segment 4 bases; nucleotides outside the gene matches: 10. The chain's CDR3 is CASLSSGGAYNEQFF. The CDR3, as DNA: TGTGCCAGCCTCTCTTCAGGGGGCGCGTACAATGAGCAGTTCTTC.

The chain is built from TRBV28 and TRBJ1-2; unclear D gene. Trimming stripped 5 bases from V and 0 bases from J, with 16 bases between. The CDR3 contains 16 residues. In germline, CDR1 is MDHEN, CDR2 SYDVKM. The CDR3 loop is CASSQVDRVANYGYTF. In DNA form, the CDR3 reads TGTGCCAGCAGTCAAGTGGACCGGGTGGCTAACTATGGCTACACCTTC.

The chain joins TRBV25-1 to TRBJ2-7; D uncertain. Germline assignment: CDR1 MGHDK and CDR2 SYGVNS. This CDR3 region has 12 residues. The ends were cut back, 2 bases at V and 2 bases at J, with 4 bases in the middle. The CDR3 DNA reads TGTGCCAGCAGTGAAGAAGCCTACGAGCAGTACTTC. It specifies CASSEEAYEQYF.

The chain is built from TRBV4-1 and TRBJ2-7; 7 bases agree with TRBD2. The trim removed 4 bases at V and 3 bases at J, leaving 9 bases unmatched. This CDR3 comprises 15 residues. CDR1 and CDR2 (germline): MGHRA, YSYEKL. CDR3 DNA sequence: TGCGCCAGCAGCCTCCACCGCGGGGGAGACTACGAGCAGTACTTC. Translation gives CASSLHRGGDYEQYF.

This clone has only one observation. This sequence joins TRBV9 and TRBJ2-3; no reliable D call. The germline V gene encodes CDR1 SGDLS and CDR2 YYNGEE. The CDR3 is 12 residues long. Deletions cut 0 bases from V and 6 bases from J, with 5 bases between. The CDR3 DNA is TGTGCCAGCAGCGTAGAAGGGGATACGCAGTATTTT. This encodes CASSVEGDTQYF.

The CDR3 is CASSTPTRSPYEQYF. The DNA for the CDR3 is TGTGCCAGCAGCACCCCGACTAGAAGTCCCTACGAGCAGTACTTC. V gene TRBV28 combines with J gene TRBJ2-7; D may be TRBD2 (6 bases). The CDR3 is made up of 15 amino acids. CDR1 is MDHEN and CDR2 is SYDVKM in the germline V gene. V was trimmed by 6 bases and J by 2 bases, leaving 17 bases between them.

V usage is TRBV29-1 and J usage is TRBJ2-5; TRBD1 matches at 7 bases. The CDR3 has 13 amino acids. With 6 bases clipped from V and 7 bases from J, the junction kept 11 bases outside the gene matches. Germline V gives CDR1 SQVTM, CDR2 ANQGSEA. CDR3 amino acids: CSVRAGGYGTQYF. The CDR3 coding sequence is TGCAGCGTGAGGGCAGGGGGATACGGGACCCAGTACTTC.

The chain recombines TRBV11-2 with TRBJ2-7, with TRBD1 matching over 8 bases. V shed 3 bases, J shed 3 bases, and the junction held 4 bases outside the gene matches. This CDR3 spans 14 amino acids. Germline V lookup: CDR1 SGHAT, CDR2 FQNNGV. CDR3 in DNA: TGTGCCAGCAGCTTGGGACAGGCGTTCTACGAGCAGTACTTC. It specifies CASSLGQAFYEQYF.

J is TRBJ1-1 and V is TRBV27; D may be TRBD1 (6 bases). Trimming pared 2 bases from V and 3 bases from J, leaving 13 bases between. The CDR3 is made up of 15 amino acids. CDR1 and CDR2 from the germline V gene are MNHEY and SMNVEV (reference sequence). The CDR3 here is CASSLGVTGYTEAFF. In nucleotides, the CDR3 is TGTGCCAGCAGTTTAGGGGTGACAGGATACACTGAAGCTTTCTTT.

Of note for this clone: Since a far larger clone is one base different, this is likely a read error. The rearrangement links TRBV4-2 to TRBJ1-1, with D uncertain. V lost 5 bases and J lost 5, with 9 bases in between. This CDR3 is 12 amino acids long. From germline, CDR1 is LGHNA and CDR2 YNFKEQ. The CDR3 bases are TGTGCCAGCAGCAGAACAAGGACTGAAGCTTTCTTT. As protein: CASSRTRTEAFF.